A single sample gave rise to the 14 T cell receptor beta chains below, sequenced in a study of T cell repertoires in aging, cancer and after chemotherapy. A mixed TRB-A/B primer pool amplified rearranged TRB by multiplex touch-down PCR. TCRdb independently ran MiXCR on the multiplex PCR reads; one entry per CDR3 protein. The sample includes about 11,000 distinct CDR3 sequences, about 24% of them seen just once. TCR beta rearrangements were amplified from peripheral blood genomic DNA. Sample: blood. All receptors derive from a human donor in good health.

The V gene is TRBV6-2 or TRBV6-3, the J gene TRBJ2-5; no definite D call. V was shortened by 7 bases and J by 5 bases, with 14 bases between the two germline ends. The germline gives CDR1 MNHEY, CDR2 SVGEGT. This CDR3 has 13 amino acids. CDR3 sequence reads: CASNEPALETQYF. In nucleotides, the CDR3 is TGTGCCAGCAACGAGCCCGCCTTGGAGACCCAGTACTTC.

The CDR3 spells CASSGTSGPTGELFF. DNA for the CDR3: TGCGCCAGCAGCGGGACTAGCGGGCCCACCGGGGAGCTGTTTTTT. The chain is built from TRBV5-1 and TRBJ2-2; 12 bases agree with TRBD2. V lost 4 bases and J lost 4; bases outside the gene matches: 2. The CDR3 extends over 15 amino acids. Germline V lookup: CDR1 SGHRS, CDR2 YFSETQ.

Comments on this clonotype: This clone may be a read error of a much larger clone one base away. The chain carries TRBV7-9 and TRBJ1-2; D is unclear. Looked up from germline, CDR1 is SEHNR and CDR2 is FQNEAQ (reference sequence). The CDR3 is 13 amino acids. CDR3 nucleotides: TGTGCCAGAAGCTACCCTGAGGGCTATGGCTACACCTTC. It translates to CARSYPEGYGYTF.

The J gene is TRBJ2-3, the V gene TRBV30; 7 nucleotides line up with TRBD2. V was pared by 3 bases and J by 9 bases, with 15 bases of the junction left unmatched. The CDR3 contains 15 residues. Germline values: CDR1 GTSNPN, CDR2 SVGIG (reference sequence). CDR3 sequence (DNA): TGTGCCTGGAGCCCACCTTTCGGGACTACCGGCACGCAGTATTTT. It codes for CAWSPPFGTTGTQYF. Full variable domain (rest looked up from reference TRBV30 and TRBJ2-3): SQTIHQWPATLVQPVGSPLSLECTVEGTSNPNLYWYRQAAGRGLQLLFYSVGIGQISSEVPQNLSASRPQDRQFILSSKKLLLSDSGFYLCAWSPPFGTTGTQYFGPGTRLTVL.

The chain joins TRBV9 to TRBJ1-1, with D unclear. Germline V gives CDR1 SGDLS, CDR2 YYNGEE. The CDR3 spans 14 residues. The germline V and J ends were trimmed by 0 bases and 1 base, with 7 bases remaining between them. The CDR3 sequence is CASSVDGANTEAFF. For the CDR3, the DNA is TGTGCCAGCAGCGTAGATGGAGCGAACACTGAAGCTTTCTTT. The whole variable domain, remainder taken from reference TRBV9 and TRBJ1-1, is DSGVTQTPKHLITATGQRVTLRCSPRSGDLSVYWYQQSLDQGLQFLIQYYNGEERAKGNILERFSAQQFPDLHSELNLSSLELGDSALYFCASSVDGANTEAFFGQGTRLTVV.

This clonotype is deemed medium-sized. The chain employs TRBV6-1 and TRBJ1-4; TRBD1 matches 8 bases. Germline V gene sequence: CDR1 MNHNS, CDR2 SASEGT. This CDR3 has 15 residues. Losses at the gene ends were 1 base for V and 8 bases for J; bases not matched to a gene: 6. The chain's CDR3 is CASSEGWTGQEKLFF. CDR3 nucleotide sequence: TGTGCCAGCAGTGAAGGGTGGACAGGGCAGGAAAAACTGTTTTTT.

This clonotype counts as medium-sized (0.01 to 0.1%). V and J are TRBV20-1 and TRBJ1-2; the D is unclear. The germline V and J ends were trimmed by 3 bases and 8 bases, with 13 bases remaining between them. The CDR3 consists of 12 residues. CDR1 and CDR2 (germline): DFQATT, SNEGSKA (reference sequence). The CDR3 here is CSASLPLVGYTF. In DNA form, the CDR3 reads TGCAGTGCTAGTTTGCCCCTAGTGGGCTACACCTTC.

The J gene is TRBJ2-7, the V gene TRBV18; D is perhaps TRBD1 (5 bases). CDR1 and CDR2 (germline): KGHSH, LQKENI. This CDR3 comprises 16 residues. The ends were cut back, 4 bases at V and 6 bases at J, with 22 bases in the middle. DNA of the CDR3: TGTGCCAGCTCACTTGACCGGCCAGGGCTGCAGCTCGAGCAGTACTTC. As protein: CASSLDRPGLQLEQYF.

The CDR3 DNA reads as TGTGCCAGCAGCAAGTGGGGCGGGGCCGGCACTGAAGCTTTCTTT. Its protein product is CASSKWGGAGTEAFF. The chain joins TRBV4-2 to TRBJ1-1, with D possibly being TRBD1 (5 bases). CDR1 is LGHNA and CDR2 is YNFKEQ in the germline V gene. V was shortened by 5 bases and J by 4 bases, with 17 bases between the two germline ends. The CDR3 consists of 15 residues.

The chain's CDR3 is CASSLGSRGGGLDTQYF. CDR3 DNA sequence: TGCGCCAGCAGCCTGGGGTCGAGGGGGGGGGGCCTAGATACGCAGTATTTT. The chain is built from TRBV5-1 and TRBJ2-3; tentatively, D is TRBD2 (7 bases). Germline lookup yields CDR1 SGHRS and CDR2 YFSETQ. This CDR3 contains 17 residues. Trimming stripped 4 bases from V and 5 bases from J, with 23 bases between.

The chain links TRBV6-1 to TRBJ1-3, with TRBD1 matching 7 bases. Germline assignment: CDR1 MNHNS and CDR2 SASEGT. This CDR3 spans 14 amino acids. V trimming: 7 bases; J trimming: 0 bases; junction bases outside the gene matches: 3. This CDR3 is CASNSGGSGNTIYF. In DNA, the CDR3 is TGTGCCAGCAACTCAGGGGGCTCTGGAAACACCATATATTTT.

This clonotype was found a few times. The chain is built from TRBV10-1 and TRBJ1-4, with 8 bases aligning to TRBD1. The CDR3 totals 11 residues. V gave up 11 bases and J gave up 8 bases; unmatched junction bases: 4. Germline CDR1 is WNHNN and CDR2 is SYGVQD (reference sequence). The CDR3 region is CAWGDREKLFF. The CDR3 DNA reads TGCGCCTGGGGGGACAGGGAAAAACTGTTTTTT.

The chain is built from TRBV27 and TRBJ2-2; no reliable D call. The germline V gene encodes CDR1 MNHEY and CDR2 SMNVEV (reference sequence). V gave up 11 bases and J gave up 1 base, with 11 bases separating them. The CDR3 has 13 residues. In nucleotides, the CDR3 is TGTGCCGCCGGGCTCCAGAACACCGGGGAGCTGTTTTTT. The encoded protein is CAAGLQNTGELFF.

V gene TRBV5-4 combines with J gene TRBJ2-3; no definite D call. Germline values: CDR1 SGHNT, CDR2 YYREEE (reference sequence). Between the trimmed V and J ends, which lost 6 bases and 2 bases, there was a span of 10 bases. The length of the CDR3 is 13 residues. In nucleotides, the CDR3 is TGTGCCAGCAAGATACATACCACAGATACGCAGTATTTT. Translating it yields CASKIHTTDTQYF.